A single sample gave rise to the 24 T cell receptor beta chains below, sequenced in a study of blood T cell repertoires in COVID-19. The table came from immunoSEQ multiplex PCR; TCRdb's copy has only in-frame clones and leaves some out. The top ten hold approximately 1.4% of the sample, which has roughly 250,000 clones, around 84% seen once. The specimen sequenced was peripheral blood. All receptors come from a woman aged 40 to 50 who had recovered from COVID-19.

CDR3 DNA: TGTGCCAGCAGCTTGGTTGGGACAGATGGGTACATTCAGTACTTC. It encodes CASSLVGTDGYIQYF. This rearrangement joins TRBV5-4 to TRBJ2-4, with TRBD1 matching 7 bases. Germline CDR1 reads SGHNT; CDR2 reads YYREEE (reference sequence). After removal of 0 bases from V and 8 bases from J, the junction contained 8 bases not matched to a gene. There are 15 residues in the CDR3. Combining the CDR3 with reference TRBV5-4 and TRBJ2-4 gives the whole variable domain ETGVTQSPTHLIKTRGQQVTLRCSSQSGHNTVSWYQQALGQGPQFIFQYYREEENGRGNFPPRFSGLQFPNYSSELNVNALELDDSALYLCASSLVGTDGYIQYFGAGTRLSVL.

The chain carries TRBV7-9 and TRBJ2-3, with a possible D match to TRBD2 (6 bases). The CDR3 runs 15 residues. Germline CDR1 is SEHNR and CDR2 is FQNEAQ (reference sequence). The ends were cut back, 5 bases at V and 1 base at J, with 13 bases in the middle. In nucleotides, the CDR3 is TGTGCCAGCAGCCCGGCGGGGCGACGCACAGATACGCAGTATTTT. Amino acid sequence: CASSPAGRRTDTQYF.

The chain recombines TRBV28 with TRBJ2-7; TRBD1 aligns across 10 bases. The CDR3 has 15 amino acids. V lost 8 bases to trimming and J lost 2 bases; unmatched junction nucleotides: 9. Germline values: CDR1 MDHEN, CDR2 SYDVKM. CDR3 protein: CASGQGGTGAYEQYF. The DNA for the CDR3 is TGTGCCAGCGGTCAGGGGGGGACAGGGGCCTACGAGCAGTACTTC.

There are a few counts of this clone. This chain connects TRBV27 to TRBJ1-6, with D possibly TRBD1 on 6 matching bases. The CDR3 runs 14 residues. Germline CDR1 and CDR2: MNHEY and SMNVEV (reference sequence). V gave up 7 bases and J gave up 9 bases, with 16 bases separating them. CDR3 nucleotide sequence: TGTGCCAGCACCAACAGGGCGCGGAGTTCACCCCTCCACTTT. Its translation: CASTNRARSSPLHF.

This clone turned up a few times. The chain couples TRBV4-2 to TRBJ1-2; D uncertain. V lost 1 base and J lost 4, with 10 bases in between. The CDR3 extends over 14 amino acids. The germline V gene has CDR1 LGHNA and CDR2 YNFKEQ. This chain's CDR3 is CASSQGSEFYGYTF. CDR3 coding DNA: TGTGCCAGCAGCCAAGGGAGTGAATTCTATGGCTACACCTTC.

CDR3 in amino acids: CASSEFDSNTNYGYTF. The CDR3 DNA follows: TGTGCCAGCAGTGAATTCGACAGCAATACAAACTATGGCTACACCTTC. The gene calls are TRBV25-1 and TRBJ1-2; TRBD1 might be the D (5 bases). This CDR3 spans 16 amino acids. V was clipped by 1 base and J by 2 bases, with 14 bases between them. The germline V gene encodes CDR1 MGHDK and CDR2 SYGVNS.

The chain recombines TRBV28 with TRBJ2-5; 7 bases line up with TRBD2. In germline, CDR1 is MDHEN, CDR2 SYDVKM. V lost 2 bases, J lost 5 bases, and 5 bases stayed unmatched. The CDR3 extends over 14 amino acids. The CDR3 sequence: CASSLRAGHETQYF. CDR3 bases: TGTGCCAGCAGTTTAAGAGCGGGGCACGAGACCCAGTACTTC.

V gene TRBV28 combines with J gene TRBJ1-4; no firm D call. V dropped 3 bases and J dropped 2 bases, with 7 bases sitting between them. The germline V gene has CDR1 MDHEN and CDR2 SYDVKM. The CDR3 runs to 14 residues. The CDR3 region has the DNA TGTGCCAGCAGTTTGGGAGGGACTAATGAAAAACTGTTTTTT. Translated: CASSLGGTNEKLFF.

V gene TRBV11-2 combines with J gene TRBJ1-2; 9 nucleotides line up with TRBD1. This CDR3 has 14 residues. Trimming cost V 5 bases and J 4 bases; bases outside gene matches: 5. Germline CDR1 and CDR2: SGHAT and FQNNGV. The CDR3 nucleotides read TGTGCCAGCAGCATCGGACAGGGGTCCTATGGCTACACCTTC. As protein: CASSIGQGSYGYTF.

The gene calls are TRBV15 and TRBJ2-3, with 8 bases matching TRBD2. Germline V lookup: CDR1 LNHNV, CDR2 YYDKDF (reference sequence). The CDR3 is 17 amino acids. V lost 0 bases, J lost 0 bases, and 5 bases stayed unmatched. CDR3 coding DNA: TGTGCCACCAGCAGAGATAGGTTAGCGGGAAGCACAGATACGCAGTATTTT. Translating gives CATSRDRLAGSTDTQYF.

This clone was detected a few times. J is TRBJ2-3 and V is TRBV7-6; D is unresolved. The germline V and J ends were trimmed by 5 bases and 6 bases, with 18 bases remaining between them. The CDR3 loop spans 15 amino acids. Germline V gene sequence: CDR1 SGHVS, CDR2 FNYEAQ. The DNA for the CDR3 is TGTGCCAGCAGCCCCCGTGAGGCCCCCCTTGATACGCAGTATTTT. Residues: CASSPREAPLDTQYF.

The chain couples TRBV5-1 to TRBJ2-3; 11 positions agree with TRBD2. After removal of 6 bases from V and 2 bases from J, the junction contained 2 bases not matched to a gene. Germline CDR1 and CDR2: SGHRS and YFSETQ. The CDR3 contains 14 residues. CDR3 protein: CASKTSGATDTQYF. DNA for the CDR3: TGCGCCAGCAAGACTAGCGGGGCCACAGATACGCAGTATTTT.

This clone was seen a few times. V and J are TRBV7-9 and TRBJ2-2, with a possible D match to TRBD2 (6 bases). CDR1 is SEHNR and CDR2 is FQNEAQ in the germline V gene (reference sequence). Between the trimmed V and J ends, which lost 3 bases and 0 bases, there was a span of 14 bases. The CDR3 sequence is 17 residues long. In DNA form, the CDR3 reads TGTGCCAGCAGCTTTTTGTTGGGGGGAACGAACACCGGGGAGCTGTTTTTT. It yields the protein CASSFLLGGTNTGELFF.

This sequence joins TRBV6-5 and TRBJ1-2; 7 nucleotides line up with TRBD1. The germline V gene encodes CDR1 MNHEY and CDR2 SVGAGI. Losses at the gene ends were 5 bases for V and 6 bases for J; bases not matched to a gene: 6. CDR3 length equals 13 residues. In nucleotides, the CDR3 is TGTGCCAGCAGTACTGAACAGGGGCATGGCTACACCTTC. Amino acid sequence: CASSTEQGHGYTF.

The CDR3 DNA follows: TGTGCCAGCAGTGAAAACACGTACGAGCAGTACTTC. Encoded protein: CASSENTYEQYF. The rearrangement uses TRBV28 and TRBJ2-7; D not certain. The CDR3 covers 12 residues. Per germline, CDR1 MDHEN and CDR2 SYDVKM. V was shortened by 5 bases and J by 4 bases, with 9 bases between the two germline ends.

CDR3 region: CASSYQPANEAFF. The CDR3 DNA reads TGTGCCAGCAGTTACCAGCCAGCGAATGAAGCTTTCTTT. The V gene is TRBV6-6, the J gene TRBJ1-1; D gene ambiguous. This CDR3 comprises 13 residues. CDR1 and CDR2 from the germline V gene are MNHNY and SVGAGI (reference sequence). Trimming stripped 2 bases from V and 7 bases from J, with 11 bases between.

This clone showed up many times. The chain combines TRBV11-2 with TRBJ1-3, with D perhaps matching TRBD1 (5 bases). V lost 0 bases and J 0 bases, leaving 12 bases between the germline ends. The CDR3 covers 17 residues. Germline CDR1 is SGHAT and CDR2 is FQNNGV. CDR3 in amino acids: CASSLDRRGLSGNTIYF. For the CDR3, the DNA is TGTGCCAGCAGCTTAGATCGAAGGGGACTCTCTGGAAACACCATATATTTT.

The chain is built from TRBV30 and TRBJ2-7; unclear D gene. CDR1 is GTSNPN, CDR2 SVGIG, per germline (reference sequence). The CDR3 contains 14 residues. Trimming shortened V by 0 bases and J by 5 bases, and 14 bases separated the two germline ends. CDR3 in DNA: TGTGCCTGGAGTGTAGGCGGATCCAGCGACGAGCAGTACTTC. This translates into CAWSVGGSSDEQYF.

The sample holds one count of this clone. This chain connects TRBV24-1 to TRBJ2-7; 8 nucleotides agree with TRBD1. With 3 bases clipped from V and 1 base from J, the junction kept 4 bases outside the gene matches. The CDR3 totals 15 residues. Germline-derived CDR1 and CDR2 are KGHDR and SFDVKD. The CDR3 region is CATSDRTGGSYEQYF. The DNA of the CDR3 is TGTGCCACCAGTGATCGAACAGGGGGTTCCTACGAGCAGTACTTC.

The chain uses TRBV28 and TRBJ1-2; D call uncertain. Trimming shortened V by 6 bases and J by 5 bases, and 19 bases separated the two germline ends. Germline CDR1 MDHEN, CDR2 SYDVKM. The CDR3 loop spans 15 amino acids. CDR3: CASSPPTRGGYGYTF. DNA of the CDR3: TGTGCCAGCAGCCCCCCCACCCGAGGAGGGTATGGCTACACCTTC.

The rearrangement links TRBV14 to TRBJ2-5, with a weak D call TRBD2 (5 bases). Between the trimmed V and J ends, which lost 1 base and 5 bases, there was a span of 8 bases. Per germline, CDR1 SGHDN and CDR2 FVKESK. CDR3 size: 13 residues. The CDR3 DNA is TGTGCCAGCAGCCAAGCTAGCCATGAGACCCAGTACTTC. Translation: CASSQASHETQYF.

V is TRBV7-2 and J is TRBJ2-2; 8 bases map to TRBD2. This CDR3 comprises 18 residues. Germline V gene lookup returns CDR1 SGHTA and CDR2 FQGNSA. V shed 2 bases and J 3 bases; nucleotides not matched to a gene: 11. The CDR3 sequence is CASSLPSTSGSYTGELFF. CDR3 coding DNA: TGTGCCAGCAGCTTACCCTCTACTAGCGGCTCGTACACCGGGGAGCTGTTTTTT.

V usage is TRBV6-5 and J usage is TRBJ2-3; D is undetermined. Germline-derived CDR1 and CDR2 are MNHEY and SVGAGI. V was shortened by 4 bases and J by 1 base, with 6 bases between the two germline ends. The CDR3 contains 13 residues. The CDR3 here is CASSFTGTDTQYF. The CDR3 nucleotides are TGTGCCAGCAGTTTTACGGGCACAGATACGCAGTATTTT.

The CDR3 bases are TGTGCCACCAGTGACGCAGGGGGCGGCAGCTATGGCTACACCTTC. Translated: CATSDAGGGSYGYTF. The genes are TRBV24-1 and TRBJ1-2, with 8 nucleotides matching TRBD1. The germline CDR1 and CDR2 sequences are KGHDR and SFDVKD. The CDR3 runs 15 residues. J was trimmed by 4 bases and V by 4 bases; bases with no gene match: 7.